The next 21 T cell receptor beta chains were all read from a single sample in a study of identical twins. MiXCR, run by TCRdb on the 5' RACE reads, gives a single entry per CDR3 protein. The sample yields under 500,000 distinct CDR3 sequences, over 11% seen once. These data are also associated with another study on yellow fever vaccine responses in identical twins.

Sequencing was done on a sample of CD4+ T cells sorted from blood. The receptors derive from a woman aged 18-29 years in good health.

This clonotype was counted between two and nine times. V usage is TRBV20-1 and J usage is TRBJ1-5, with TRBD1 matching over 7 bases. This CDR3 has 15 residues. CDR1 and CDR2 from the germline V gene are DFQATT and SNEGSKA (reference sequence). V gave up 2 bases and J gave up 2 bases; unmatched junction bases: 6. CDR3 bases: TGCAGTGCTAGAAATACAGGGGTAGGCAATCAGCCCCAGCATTTT. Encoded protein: CSARNTGVGNQPQHF.

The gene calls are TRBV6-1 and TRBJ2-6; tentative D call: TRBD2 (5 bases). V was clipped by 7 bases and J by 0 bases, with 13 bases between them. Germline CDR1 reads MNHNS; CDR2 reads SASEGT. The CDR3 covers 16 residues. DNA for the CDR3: TGTGCCAGCACTGGACTGAAAGGCTCTGGGGCCAACGTCCTGACTTTC. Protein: CASTGLKGSGANVLTF.

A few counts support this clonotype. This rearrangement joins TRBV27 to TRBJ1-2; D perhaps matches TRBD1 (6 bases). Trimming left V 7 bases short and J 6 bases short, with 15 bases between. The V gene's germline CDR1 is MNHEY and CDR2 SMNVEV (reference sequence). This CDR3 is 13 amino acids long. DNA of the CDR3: TGTGCCAGCACCCACCGACAGGATCATGGCTACACCTTC. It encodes CASTHRQDHGYTF.

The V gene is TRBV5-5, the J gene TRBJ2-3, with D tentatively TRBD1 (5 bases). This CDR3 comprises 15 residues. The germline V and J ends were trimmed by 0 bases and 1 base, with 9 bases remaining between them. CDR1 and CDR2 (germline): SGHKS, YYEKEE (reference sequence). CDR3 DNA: TGTGCCAGCAGCTTGGCCAGGGCCCGCACAGATACGCAGTATTTT. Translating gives CASSLARARTDTQYF.

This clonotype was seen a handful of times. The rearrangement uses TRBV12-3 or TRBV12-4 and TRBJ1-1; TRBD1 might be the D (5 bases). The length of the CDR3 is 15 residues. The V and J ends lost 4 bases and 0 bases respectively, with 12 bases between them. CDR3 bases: TGTGCCAGCAGTTCTCGGGGACGCATGAACACTGAAGCTTTCTTT. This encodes CASSSRGRMNTEAFF.

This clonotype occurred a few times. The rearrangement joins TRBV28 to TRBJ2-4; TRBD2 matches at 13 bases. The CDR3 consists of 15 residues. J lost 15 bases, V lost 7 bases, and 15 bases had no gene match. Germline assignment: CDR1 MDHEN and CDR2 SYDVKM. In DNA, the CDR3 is TGTGCCAGCACCCCACCCCAACTAGCGGGGGGGCCTCGGTACTTC. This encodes CASTPPQLAGGPRYF.

The CDR3 loop reads CASSPGHRVKEQFF. CDR3 nucleotides: TGTGCCAGCAGTCCGGGTCACCGGGTCAAAGAGCAGTTCTTC. The V gene is TRBV28, the J gene TRBJ2-1; D uncertain. Germline CDR1 reads MDHEN; CDR2 reads SYDVKM. V lost 5 bases and J 10 bases, leaving 18 bases between the germline ends. This CDR3 contains 14 residues.

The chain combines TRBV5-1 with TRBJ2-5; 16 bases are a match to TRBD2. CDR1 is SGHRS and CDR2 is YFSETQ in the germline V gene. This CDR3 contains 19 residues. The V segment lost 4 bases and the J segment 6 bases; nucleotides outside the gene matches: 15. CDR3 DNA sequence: TGCGCCAGCAGCCCGGGACTAGCGGGGGGGCAGACCTTTCTCAAGACCCAGTACTTC. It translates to CASSPGLAGGQTFLKTQYF.

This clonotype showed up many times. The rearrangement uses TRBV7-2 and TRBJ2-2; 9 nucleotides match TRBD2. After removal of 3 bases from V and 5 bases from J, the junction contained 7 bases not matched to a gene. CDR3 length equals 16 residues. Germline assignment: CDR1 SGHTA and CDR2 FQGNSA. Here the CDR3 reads CASSFYGSGSTGELFF. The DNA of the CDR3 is TGTGCCAGCAGCTTTTATGGTAGCGGGAGTACCGGGGAGCTGTTTTTT. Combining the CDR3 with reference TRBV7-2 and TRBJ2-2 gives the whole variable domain GAGVSQSPSNKVTEKGKDVELRCDPISGHTALYWYRQSLGQGLEFLIYFQGNSAPDKSGLPSDRFSAERTGGSVSTLTIQRTQQEDSAVYLCASSFYGSGSTGELFFGEGSRLTVL.

The CDR3 DNA is TGTGCCAGCAGCACAGGGGTTCATGAGCAGTTCTTC. Its translation: CASSTGVHEQFF. The V call is TRBV3-1, the J call TRBJ2-1; TRBD1 agrees at 7 bases. J was trimmed by 8 bases and V by 5 bases; bases with no gene match: 3. Germline CDR1 and CDR2: LGHDT and YNNKEL (reference sequence). CDR3 length equals 12 residues.

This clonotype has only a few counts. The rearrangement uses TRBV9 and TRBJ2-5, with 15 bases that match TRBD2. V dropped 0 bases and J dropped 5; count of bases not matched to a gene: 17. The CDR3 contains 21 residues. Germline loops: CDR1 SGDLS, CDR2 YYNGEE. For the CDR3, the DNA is TGTGCCAGCAGCGTAGCTGGGATAGGACTAGCGGGAGGGCTTAAGGGTGAGACCCAGTACTTC. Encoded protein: CASSVAGIGLAGGLKGETQYF.

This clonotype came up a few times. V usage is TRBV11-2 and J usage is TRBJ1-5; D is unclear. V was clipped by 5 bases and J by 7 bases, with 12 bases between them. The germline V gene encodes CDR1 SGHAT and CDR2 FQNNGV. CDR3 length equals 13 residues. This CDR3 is CASSPRHLQPQHF. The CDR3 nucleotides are TGTGCCAGCAGCCCAAGGCATCTACAGCCCCAGCATTTT.

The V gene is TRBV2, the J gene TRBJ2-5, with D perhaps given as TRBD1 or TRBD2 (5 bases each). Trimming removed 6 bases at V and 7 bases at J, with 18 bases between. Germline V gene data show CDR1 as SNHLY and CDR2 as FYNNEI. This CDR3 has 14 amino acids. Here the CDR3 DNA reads TGTGCCAGCAGGGGACCGGGGTCATCAGGGACCCAGTACTTC. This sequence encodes CASRGPGSSGTQYF.

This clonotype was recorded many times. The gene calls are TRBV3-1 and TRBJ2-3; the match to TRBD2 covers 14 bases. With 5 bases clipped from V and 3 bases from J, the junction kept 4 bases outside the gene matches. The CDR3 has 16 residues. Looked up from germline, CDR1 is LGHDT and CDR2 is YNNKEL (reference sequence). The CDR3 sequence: CASSFGTSGRTDTQYF. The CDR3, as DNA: TGTGCCAGCAGCTTTGGGACTAGCGGGAGAACAGATACGCAGTATTTT.

CDR3 nucleotides: TGTGCCAGCAGTCAGGGGGACAGGGGTCCCTACGAGCAGTACTTC. Its translation is CASSQGDRGPYEQYF. The chain couples TRBV12-3 or TRBV12-4 to TRBJ2-7; 10 nucleotides align to TRBD1. The CDR3 contains 15 residues. Germline trimming cut 5 bases from V and 2 bases from J; bases unmatched to any gene: 6.

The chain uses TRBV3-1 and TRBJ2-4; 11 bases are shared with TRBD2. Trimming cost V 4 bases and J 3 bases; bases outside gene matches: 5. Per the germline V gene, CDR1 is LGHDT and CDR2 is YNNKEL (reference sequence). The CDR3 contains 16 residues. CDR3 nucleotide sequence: TGTGCCAGCAGCCGACCGGGACTAGCGGACAAAAACATTCAGTACTTC. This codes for CASSRPGLADKNIQYF.

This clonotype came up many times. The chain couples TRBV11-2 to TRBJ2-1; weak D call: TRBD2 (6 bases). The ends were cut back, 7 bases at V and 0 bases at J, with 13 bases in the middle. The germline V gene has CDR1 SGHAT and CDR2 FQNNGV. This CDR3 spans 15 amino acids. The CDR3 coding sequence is TGTGCCAGCAACTCTGGGACTTACTCCTACAATGAGCAGTTCTTC. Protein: CASNSGTYSYNEQFF. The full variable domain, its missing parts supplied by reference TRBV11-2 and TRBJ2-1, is EAGVAQSPRYKIIEKRQSVAFWCNPISGHATLYWYQQILGQGPKLLIQFQNNGVVDDSQLPKDRFSAERLKGVDSTLKIQPAKLEDSAVYLCASNSGTYSYNEQFFGPGTRLTVL.

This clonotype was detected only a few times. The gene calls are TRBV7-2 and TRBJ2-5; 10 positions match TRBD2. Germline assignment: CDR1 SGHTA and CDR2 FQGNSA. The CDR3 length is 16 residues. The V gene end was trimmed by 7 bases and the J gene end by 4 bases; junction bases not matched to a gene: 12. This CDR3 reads CASTPGLALFGETQYF. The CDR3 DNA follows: TGTGCCAGCACCCCGGGACTAGCGCTTTTCGGAGAGACCCAGTACTTC.

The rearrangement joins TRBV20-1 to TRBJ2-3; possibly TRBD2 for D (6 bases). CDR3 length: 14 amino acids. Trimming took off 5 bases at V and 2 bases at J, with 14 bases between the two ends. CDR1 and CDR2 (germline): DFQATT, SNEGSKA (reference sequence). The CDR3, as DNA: TGCAGTGCTTTCATTAGCGGAATCACAGATACGCAGTATTTT. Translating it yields CSAFISGITDTQYF.

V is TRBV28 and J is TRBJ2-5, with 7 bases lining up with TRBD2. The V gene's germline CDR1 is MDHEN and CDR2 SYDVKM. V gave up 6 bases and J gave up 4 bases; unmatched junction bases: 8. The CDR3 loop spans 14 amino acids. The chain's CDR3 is CASSPAGRVETQYF. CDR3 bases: TGTGCCAGCAGCCCGGCGGGGAGGGTAGAGACCCAGTACTTC.

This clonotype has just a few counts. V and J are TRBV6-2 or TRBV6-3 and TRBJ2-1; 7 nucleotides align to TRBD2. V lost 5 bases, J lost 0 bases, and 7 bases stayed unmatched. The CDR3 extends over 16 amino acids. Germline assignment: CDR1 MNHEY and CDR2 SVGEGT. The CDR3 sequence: CASSVGRESSYNEQFF. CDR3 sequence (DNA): TGTGCCAGCAGTGTGGGGCGGGAGAGCTCCTACAATGAGCAGTTCTTC.